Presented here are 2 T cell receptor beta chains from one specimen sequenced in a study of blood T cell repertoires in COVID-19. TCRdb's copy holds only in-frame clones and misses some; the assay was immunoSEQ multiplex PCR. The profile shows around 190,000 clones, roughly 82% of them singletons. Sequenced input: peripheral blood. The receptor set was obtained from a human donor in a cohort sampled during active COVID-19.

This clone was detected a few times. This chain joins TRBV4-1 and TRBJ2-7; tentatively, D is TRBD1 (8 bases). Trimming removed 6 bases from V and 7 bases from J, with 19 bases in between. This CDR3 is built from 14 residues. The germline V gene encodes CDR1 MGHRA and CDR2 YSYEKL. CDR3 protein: CASSQGASGSEQYF. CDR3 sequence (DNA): TGCGCCAGCAGTCAGGGGGCTAGCGGTAGTGAGCAGTACTTC.

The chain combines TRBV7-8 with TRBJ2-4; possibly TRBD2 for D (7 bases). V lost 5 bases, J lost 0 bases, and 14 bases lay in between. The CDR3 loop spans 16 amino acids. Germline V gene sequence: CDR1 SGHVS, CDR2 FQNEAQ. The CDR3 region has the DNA TGTGCCAGCAGCGTAACAGGGAGGGTAGCCAAAAACATTCAGTACTTC. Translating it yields CASSVTGRVAKNIQYF. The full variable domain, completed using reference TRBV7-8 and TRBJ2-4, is GAGVSQSPRYKVAKRGQDVALRCDPISGHVSLFWYQQALGQGPEFLTYFQNEAQLDKSGLPSDRFFAERPEGSVSTLKIQRTQQEDSAVYLCASSVTGRVAKNIQYFGAGTRLSVL.